Only a few counts were recorded for the clone carrying this TCR beta chain. Its target is unknown. This sample was taken from a study of blood T cells in healthy people across ages. Study details: About one barcoded beta molecule per two T cells was the capture yield of template switching.

Findings and caveats of the study: Greater diversity and more naive CD4+ cells were seen in long-lived donors than in aged donors.

The use of a sample-barcoded 5' primer and a J-beta primer mix characterized a second PCR of about 7 to 12 cycles. MiXCR, applied by TCRdb to the 5' RACE reads, yields one record per CDR3 protein. The sample holds 1,500,000 or so distinct CDR3 sequences, about 45% seen once. Trimming left V 6 bases short and J 6 bases short, with 15 bases between. The CDR3 totals 13 residues. Germline values: CDR1 KGHSH, CDR2 LQKENI. The V gene is TRBV18, the J gene TRBJ2-7; D not resolved. The source is a young woman in good health. The sample consisted of blood. This CDR3 is CASSYTSGSEQYF. The CDR3 DNA reads TGTGCCAGCTCCTACACCTCCGGCTCCGAGCAGTACTTC.